These 25 T cell receptor beta chains were sequenced from one sample in a study of glioma-infiltrating T cells after dendritic cell vaccination. Measured with immunoSEQ multiplex PCR; TCRdb has only the in-frame clones, and not every one. The profile shows 80,000 to 95,000 clones, roughly 84% of them singletons. This specimen consisted of blood, obtained before dendritic cell vaccination. These receptors originate from a human donor with glioblastoma.

The gene calls are TRBV15 and TRBJ2-1; no clear D. The V gene lost 0 bases and the J gene lost 8 bases, with 8 bases spanning the gap. CDR3 size: 13 residues. From germline, CDR1 is LNHNV and CDR2 YYDKDF (reference sequence). CDR3 region: CATSRDRGDEQFF. CDR3 DNA: TGTGCCACCAGCAGAGATCGCGGTGATGAGCAGTTCTTC.

The chain is built from TRBV29-1 and TRBJ1-1, with TRBD1 matching 8 bases. The CDR3 covers 12 residues. CDR1 is SQVTM and CDR2 is ANQGSEA in the germline V gene. V shed 6 bases and J 11 bases; nucleotides not matched to a gene: 11. The CDR3 nucleotides are TGCAGCGTCGACCACAGGGGGTCTAAGGCTTTCTTT. This gives the protein CSVDHRGSKAFF.

V usage is TRBV15 and J usage is TRBJ1-2; TRBD1 matches 9 bases. V gave up 1 base and J gave up 4 bases; unmatched junction bases: 13. The CDR3 runs to 18 residues. Germline V gene data show CDR1 as LNHNV and CDR2 as YYDKDF (reference sequence). The CDR3 bases are TGTGCCACCAGCAGAGCCGGGGACAGGGCCCGTCCTGGCTATGGCTACACCTTC. Amino acids: CATSRAGDRARPGYGYTF.

This sequence joins TRBV4-1 and TRBJ2-7, with 7 bases lining up with TRBD1. Looked up from germline, CDR1 is MGHRA and CDR2 is YSYEKL. With V trimmed by 1 base and J by 6 bases, 21 bases remained unmatched. The CDR3 contains 19 residues. The CDR3 loop reads CASSQAFLLMTGTSGEQYF. In nucleotides, the CDR3 is TGCGCCAGCAGCCAAGCCTTCCTCCTTATGACAGGGACGTCCGGCGAGCAGTACTTC.

This chain uses TRBV4-2 with TRBJ2-7, with 14 positions matching TRBD2. V gave up 6 bases and J gave up 2 bases; unmatched junction bases: 3. Germline V gene sequence: CDR1 LGHNA, CDR2 YNFKEQ. CDR3 length: 15 amino acids. The CDR3 spells CASRPTSGGAYEQYF. CDR3 in DNA: TGTGCCAGCAGGCCGACTAGCGGGGGGGCCTACGAGCAGTACTTC.

A few counts support this clone. The rearrangement uses TRBV4-2 and TRBJ2-5, with TRBD2 matching 11 bases. V was clipped by 3 bases and J by 1 base; unmatched bases: 4. The CDR3 spans 16 residues. CDR1 is LGHNA and CDR2 is YNFKEQ in the germline V gene. The CDR3 loop reads CASSQLTSGTQETQYF. The CDR3 DNA reads TGTGCCAGCAGCCAGCTGACTAGCGGGACCCAAGAGACCCAGTACTTC.

This rearrangement joins TRBV5-1 to TRBJ2-3; 14 positions match TRBD2. V lost 6 bases, J lost 1 base, and 13 bases stayed unmatched. The length of the CDR3 is 19 residues. Per germline, CDR1 SGHRS and CDR2 YFSETQ. CDR3 sequence: CASTPSGTSGGAGTDTQYF. CDR3 DNA sequence: TGCGCCAGCACCCCTTCCGGGACTAGCGGGGGCGCTGGCACAGATACGCAGTATTTT.

In this sample, this clone turned up once. The V gene is TRBV11-2, the J gene TRBJ1-1; a weak D match, TRBD1 (5 bases). In germline, CDR1 is SGHAT, CDR2 FQNNGV. The CDR3 consists of 15 residues. Trimming stripped 5 bases from V and 0 bases from J, with 13 bases between. CDR3 amino acids: CASSRSQGMNTEAFF. The CDR3, as DNA: TGTGCCAGCAGCCGCAGTCAGGGCATGAACACTGAAGCTTTCTTT.

This sequence joins TRBV6-5 and TRBJ2-7, with 9 bases identical to TRBD1. The CDR3 spans 15 residues. CDR1 and CDR2 (germline): MNHEY, SVGAGI. V shed 7 bases and J 0 bases; nucleotides not matched to a gene: 7. The CDR3 nucleotides are TGTGCCAGCACCCCTGGGACAGGGTACTCCTACGAGCAGTACTTC. It yields the protein CASTPGTGYSYEQYF.

The chain links TRBV7-2 to TRBJ2-1, with TRBD2 matching 14 bases. The CDR3 contains 14 residues. Trimming at V came to 5 bases and at J to 10 bases, leaving 4 bases not matched to a gene. Germline V gives CDR1 SGHTA, CDR2 FQGNSA. The CDR3 nucleotides are TGTGCCAGCAGCCCCAGGACTAGCGGGAGGGAGCAGTTCTTC. Translating gives CASSPRTSGREQFF.

This clone has more than one count but fewer than ten. This chain connects TRBV19 to TRBJ1-2, with 8 nucleotides matching TRBD1. The V and J ends lost 2 bases and 8 bases, in that order; junction bases with no gene match: 7. Germline V gene lookup returns CDR1 LNHDA and CDR2 SQIVND (reference sequence). The CDR3 extends over 14 amino acids. The CDR3 DNA reads as TGTGCCAGTAGTATACAGGGGGCGCATTCCGGCTACACCTTC. Its translation is CASSIQGAHSGYTF.

The rearrangement links TRBV10-2 to TRBJ2-1, with 13 bases that match TRBD2. This CDR3 is 17 amino acids long. J gave up 4 bases and V 1 base, and 4 bases lay outside the gene matches. The germline gives CDR1 WSHSY, CDR2 SAAADI. The DNA of the CDR3 is TGCGCCAGCAGTGAGTGGACTAGCGGGGGAGGGTACAATGAGCAGTTCTTC. This sequence encodes CASSEWTSGGGYNEQFF.

This chain uses TRBV19 with TRBJ2-5; 7 bases are a match to TRBD1. The V segment lost 8 bases and the J segment 1 base; nucleotides outside the gene matches: 10. This CDR3 contains 15 residues. In germline, CDR1 is LNHDA, CDR2 SQIVND (reference sequence). This CDR3 reads CASSYRAGGQETQYF. In nucleotides, the CDR3 is TGTGCCAGTTCCTACCGAGCAGGGGGCCAAGAGACCCAGTACTTC.

This sequence joins TRBV2 and TRBJ2-7, with TRBD2 matching over 13 bases. Germline V CDR1 and CDR2: SNHLY, FYNNEI. The CDR3 spans 14 residues. Unmatched junction bases numbered 7, after V lost 9 bases and J lost 5 bases. CDR3 bases: TGTGCCAGGGCACTAGCGGGGGGGAGCAACGAGCAGTACTTC. Protein sequence: CARALAGGSNEQYF. Full variable domain (missing parts from reference TRBV2 and TRBJ2-7): EPEVTQTPSHQVTQMGQEVILRCVPISNHLYFYWYRQILGQKVEFLVSFYNNEISEKSEIFDDQFSVERPDGSNFTLKIRSTKLEDSAMYFCARALAGGSNEQYFGPGTRLTVT.

The sample holds one count of this clone. The CDR3 reads CASSRAGERETQYF. The CDR3 DNA follows: TGTGCCAGCAGCCGGGCCGGGGAGAGGGAGACCCAGTACTTC. The chain combines TRBV7-6 with TRBJ2-5; perhaps TRBD2 as D (5 bases). Trimming cost V 5 bases and J 5 bases, with 15 bases left between them. The CDR3 length is 14 residues. Per the germline V gene, CDR1 is SGHVS and CDR2 is FNYEAQ.

The V call is TRBV7-8, the J call TRBJ2-7; 9 bases match TRBD2. CDR3 size: 16 residues. Germline V gene data show CDR1 as SGHVS and CDR2 as FQNEAQ. Trimming took 1 base from V and 0 from J; bases not matched to a gene: 4. DNA of the CDR3: TGTGCCAGCAGCTTAGGTCTAGCGGGGAGCTCCTACGAGCAGTACTTC. Encoded protein: CASSLGLAGSSYEQYF.

The chain has TRBV4-1 and TRBJ1-5, with 8 bases identical to TRBD1. The CDR3 is made up of 14 amino acids. The J segment lost 6 bases and the V segment lost 6 bases, leaving 7 bases of the junction unmatched. Germline lookup yields CDR1 MGHRA and CDR2 YSYEKL. The CDR3 loop reads CASSPTGGLQPQHF. The DNA for the CDR3 is TGCGCCAGCAGTCCAACAGGGGGTCTTCAGCCCCAGCATTTT.

The V call is TRBV18, the J call TRBJ2-7, with D perhaps matching TRBD1 (6 bases). CDR3 length equals 12 residues. V was cut by 4 bases and J by 5 bases, with 9 bases left in between. In germline, CDR1 is KGHSH, CDR2 LQKENI. The CDR3 loop reads CASSQQGDEQYF. The CDR3 DNA follows: TGTGCCAGCTCACAACAGGGAGACGAGCAGTACTTC.

The chain couples TRBV19 to TRBJ2-3; 9 nucleotides agree with TRBD1. This CDR3 spans 16 amino acids. V lost 7 bases to trimming and J lost 4 bases; unmatched junction nucleotides: 12. Looked up from germline, CDR1 is LNHDA and CDR2 is SQIVND (reference sequence). In DNA form, the CDR3 reads TGTGCCAGTAAGAGGGGACAGGGCGATCCCTCAGATACGCAGTATTTT. This translates into CASKRGQGDPSDTQYF.

The rearrangement joins TRBV19 to TRBJ1-6, with 8 bases matching TRBD1. Per the germline V gene, CDR1 is LNHDA and CDR2 is SQIVND (reference sequence). V dropped 3 bases and J dropped 7; count of bases not matched to a gene: 8. The CDR3 runs 16 residues. CDR3 DNA: TGTGCCAGTAGTATTGGGCCTACAGGGGGGAATTCACCCCTCCACTTT. This gives the protein CASSIGPTGGNSPLHF. The variable domain in full, completed from reference TRBV19 and TRBJ1-6, reads DGGITQSPKYLFRKEGQNVTLSCEQNLNHDAMYWYRQDPGQGLRLIYYSQIVNDFQKGDIAEGYSVSREKKESFPLTVTSAQKNPTAFYLCASSIGPTGGNSPLHFGNGTRLTVT.

This rearrangement joins TRBV5-4 to TRBJ2-1, with a possible D match to TRBD2 (5 bases). CDR3 size: 15 residues. Per the germline V gene, CDR1 is SGHNT and CDR2 is YYREEE (reference sequence). Trimming removed 7 bases from V and 9 bases from J, with 23 bases in between. DNA of the CDR3: TGTGCCAGCTTCAGACCGTCGGCGGGCGAAGGTGAGCAGTTCTTC. Amino acids: CASFRPSAGEGEQFF.

This chain links TRBV13 with TRBJ2-7; D is unclear. Deletions cut 5 bases from V and 0 bases from J, with 8 bases between. The CDR3 is made up of 13 amino acids. Looked up from germline, CDR1 is PRHDT and CDR2 is FYEKMQ (reference sequence). CDR3 protein: CASSPRSSYEQYF. The DNA of the CDR3 is TGTGCCAGCAGCCCGAGGAGCTCCTACGAGCAGTACTTC.

With respect to this clone: In the same sample, other DNA sequences code for this CDR3. This sequence joins TRBV18 and TRBJ2-7; 9 bases match TRBD1. CDR1 is KGHSH and CDR2 is LQKENI in the germline V gene. This CDR3 has 14 amino acids. V dropped 2 bases and J dropped 1; count of bases not matched to a gene: 0. The CDR3 protein is CASSPGTGSYEQYF. In DNA form, the CDR3 reads TGTGCCAGCTCACCAGGGACAGGGTCCTACGAGCAGTACTTC.

V is TRBV7-3 and J is TRBJ2-7; 7 bases agree with TRBD1. The CDR3 loop spans 13 amino acids. Losses at the gene ends were 5 bases for V and 6 bases for J; bases not matched to a gene: 7. Germline CDR1 SGHTA, CDR2 FQGTGA. CDR3 bases: TGTGCCAGCAGCCTCCGGGACAGTACCGAGCAGTACTTC. It codes for CASSLRDSTEQYF.

The CDR3 DNA follows: TGTGCCAGCAGCCCGGGGGGCGGGCCCCGGGCAGATACGCAGTATTTT. This codes for CASSPGGGPRADTQYF. V and J are TRBV7-2 and TRBJ2-3; weak D call: TRBD2 (7 bases). The CDR3 runs 16 residues. The V end was cut by 5 bases, the J end by 4 bases, with 19 bases between. CDR1 is SGHTA and CDR2 is FQGNSA in the germline V gene. Supplemented by reference TRBV7-2 and TRBJ2-3, the full variable domain reads GAGVSQSPSNKVTEKGKDVELRCDPISGHTALYWYRQSLGQGLEFLIYFQGNSAPDKSGLPSDRFSAERTGGSVSTLTIQRTQQEDSAVYLCASSPGGGPRADTQYFGPGTRLTVL.